Presented here are 21 T cell receptor beta chains from one specimen sequenced in a study of regulatory T cells in long-lasting Graves disease. Construction of the TCR beta libraries employed iRepertoire HTBI primers in conjunction with Arm-PCR of CDR3 regions. TCRdb processed the multiplex PCR reads anew with MiXCR; each CDR3 protein has one entry. The sample records about 470,000 distinct CDR3 sequences, roughly 21% being singletons. Time point here: persistent/refractory GD, antithyroid drugs over 5 years with positive TRAb. Extracted PBMC RNA gave rise to the TCR library. The material was peripheral blood mononuclear cells (PBMCs), obtained when the disease was refractory, from a patient treated with antithyroid drugs. These receptor sequences come from a female donor with Graves disease.

With regard to this clonotype: A single base is all that separates this from a far larger clone, so a read error is likely. The CDR3 region is CAGKMGSPLHF. CDR3 DNA: TGTGCCGGCAAGATGGGTTCACCCCTCCACTTT. This chain connects TRBV6-2 or TRBV6-3 to TRBJ1-6, with D uncertain. V lost 11 bases and J lost 9, with 11 bases in between. Germline V gives CDR1 MNHEY, CDR2 SVGEGT. The CDR3 is 11 residues long.

This clonotype was observed a few times. This chain links TRBV6-1 with TRBJ1-5; D ambiguous. V gave up 4 bases and J gave up 0 bases, with 19 bases separating them. Per the germline V gene, CDR1 is MNHNS and CDR2 is SASEGT. The CDR3 sequence is 18 residues long. The CDR3 DNA is TGTGCCAGCAGTGGGGGTCCTCACCTCCTTTATAGCAATCAGCCCCAGCATTTT. Translation: CASSGGPHLLYSNQPQHF.

This clonotype has ten or more counts. The chain links TRBV20-1 to TRBJ2-7; 8 positions agree with TRBD1. V lost 6 bases, J lost 2 bases, and 9 bases stayed unmatched. The length of the CDR3 is 14 residues. CDR1 is DFQATT, CDR2 SNEGSKA, per germline (reference sequence). CDR3 in amino acids: CSATPGQATYEQYF. CDR3 sequence (DNA): TGCAGTGCAACACCGGGACAGGCGACCTACGAGCAGTACTTC.

The rearrangement uses TRBV2 and TRBJ1-2; 9 bases map to TRBD1. CDR1 and CDR2 (germline): SNHLY, FYNNEI. V trimming: 11 bases; J trimming: 1 base; junction bases outside the gene matches: 8. This CDR3 is built from 14 residues. The CDR3 nucleotides are TGTGCCGCCTTTGGACAGGGGCTTAACTATGGCTACACCTTC. This sequence encodes CAAFGQGLNYGYTF. Variable domain in full (rest from reference TRBV2 and TRBJ1-2): EPEVTQTPSHQVTQMGQEVILRCVPISNHLYFYWYRQILGQKVEFLVSFYNNEISEKSEIFDDQFSVERPDGSNFTLKIRSTKLEDSAMYFCAAFGQGLNYGYTFGSGTRLTVV.

This chain joins TRBV24-1 and TRBJ2-1, with TRBD2 matching over 8 bases. Germline values: CDR1 KGHDR, CDR2 SFDVKD. This CDR3 has 13 amino acids. V trimming: 12 bases; J trimming: 4 bases; junction bases outside the gene matches: 7. CDR3 loop: CAAQRGQYNEQFF. DNA for the CDR3: TGTGCCGCCCAGCGGGGGCAATACAATGAGCAGTTCTTC.

This clonotype was counted a few times. V gene TRBV19 combines with J gene TRBJ1-2; D might be TRBD1 (6 bases). The germline V and J ends were trimmed by 6 bases and 2 bases, with 13 bases remaining between them. Germline V gene lookup returns CDR1 LNHDA and CDR2 SQIVND (reference sequence). The CDR3 has 14 amino acids. Here the CDR3 reads CASSYQTGNYGYTF. For the CDR3, the DNA is TGTGCCAGTAGCTACCAGACAGGCAACTATGGCTACACCTTC.

This clonotype was recorded at least ten times. V is TRBV28 and J is TRBJ1-6; 10 positions match TRBD1. The ends lost 5 bases at V and 8 bases at J; junction bases unmatched: 6. Looked up from germline, CDR1 is MDHEN and CDR2 is SYDVKM. The CDR3 spans 15 residues. CDR3 loop: CASSLGQGVDSPLHF. DNA for the CDR3: TGTGCCAGCAGTCTAGGACAGGGGGTGGATTCACCCCTCCACTTT.

A few counts support this clonotype. The V and J genes are TRBV7-8 and TRBJ2-1; 7 bases align to TRBD2. The CDR3 has 16 amino acids. Losses at the gene ends were 5 bases for V and 3 bases for J; bases not matched to a gene: 10. In germline, CDR1 is SGHVS, CDR2 FQNEAQ. CDR3 sequence: CASSPSRLALYNEQFF. The CDR3, as DNA: TGTGCCAGCAGCCCTTCCCGACTAGCCCTCTACAATGAGCAGTTCTTC.

This clonotype has at least ten counts. The chain is built from TRBV28 and TRBJ2-7; 10 nucleotides line up with TRBD1. Germline V lookup: CDR1 MDHEN, CDR2 SYDVKM. After removal of 4 bases from V and 7 bases from J, the junction contained 7 bases not matched to a gene. This CDR3 has 14 residues. CDR3 amino acids: CASSWDRGGREQYF. CDR3 bases: TGTGCCAGCAGTTGGGACAGGGGAGGTCGGGAGCAGTACTTC.

J is TRBJ2-3 and V is TRBV20-1; 9 bases are a match to TRBD2. With 3 bases clipped from V and 2 bases from J, the junction kept 9 bases outside the gene matches. The V gene's germline CDR1 is DFQATT and CDR2 SNEGSKA (reference sequence). This CDR3 region has 16 residues. The CDR3 sequence is CSASSQREAFTDTQYF. The CDR3 DNA reads as TGCAGTGCTAGTTCCCAGCGGGAGGCCTTCACAGATACGCAGTATTTT.

In its sample, this clonotype was seen a few times. The V and J genes are TRBV7-6 and TRBJ2-2, with no clear D. The CDR3 totals 11 residues. Trimming removed 5 bases from V and 6 bases from J, with 4 bases in between. The V gene's germline CDR1 is SGHVS and CDR2 FNYEAQ. Written as DNA, the CDR3 is TGTGCCAGCAGCGGTCCCGGGGAGCTGTTTTTT. Translating gives CASSGPGELFF. Full variable domain (rest looked up from reference TRBV7-6 and TRBJ2-2): GAGVSQSPRYKVTKRGQDVALRCDPISGHVSLYWYRQALGQGPEFLTYFNYEAQQDKSGLPNDRFSAERPEGSISTLTIQRTEQRDSAMYRCASSGPGELFFGEGSRLTVL.

This clonotype came up many times. The genes are TRBV28 and TRBJ1-6; D is uncertain. V lost 8 bases to trimming and J lost 0 bases, with 17 bases between them. The CDR3 is 17 amino acids. Germline assignment: CDR1 MDHEN and CDR2 SYDVKM. The chain's CDR3 is CASPGITISSYNSPLHF. Written as DNA, the CDR3 is TGTGCCAGCCCCGGGATTACGATTAGCTCCTATAATTCACCCCTCCACTTT.

Many counts were recorded for this clonotype. CDR3 residues: CASSDRGIEQYF. The CDR3, as DNA: TGTGCCAGCAGTGACAGGGGGATCGAGCAGTACTTC. V is TRBV2 and J is TRBJ2-7; TRBD1 matches 7 bases. Germline CDR1 reads SNHLY; CDR2 reads FYNNEI. With V trimmed by 3 bases and J by 6 bases, 2 bases remained unmatched. This CDR3 is 12 amino acids long.

This clonotype was seen only a few times. A clone one base away is much larger, so this may be a read error. This chain connects TRBV2 to TRBJ2-5, with D possibly TRBD1 on 6 matching bases. V was cut by 6 bases and J by 5 bases, with 19 bases left in between. Germline V gene sequence: CDR1 SNHLY, CDR2 FYNNEI. CDR3 length: 15 residues. The CDR3 nucleotides are TGTGCCAGCAGCGATTCTAGCAGGGGACGGGAGACCCAGTACTTC. Protein: CASSDSSRGRETQYF.

Points on this clonotype: A much larger clone differs from this one at a single base, so this may be a read error. The genes are TRBV15 and TRBJ1-2, with D perhaps TRBD1 (5 bases). Germline V CDR1 and CDR2: LNHNV, YYDKDF (reference sequence). CDR3 length equals 14 residues. Trimming shortened V by 5 bases and J by 0 bases, and 10 bases separated the two germline ends. CDR3 sequence (DNA): TGTGCCACCAGCGGTGAAGGGGCTAACTATGGCTACACCTTC. Translating gives CATSGEGANYGYTF.

The V call is TRBV27, the J call TRBJ1-6, with TRBD1 matching 9 bases. Germline CDR1 is MNHEY and CDR2 is SMNVEV (reference sequence). This CDR3 has 15 residues. V trimming: 5 bases; J trimming: 6 bases; junction bases outside the gene matches: 5. For the CDR3, the DNA is TGTGCCAGCAGTACTTACAGGGGGCTTAATTCACCCCTCCACTTT. Protein sequence: CASSTYRGLNSPLHF.

This clonotype showed up just a few times. V usage is TRBV10-3 and J usage is TRBJ1-3; D remains ambiguous. V was cut by 3 bases and J by 0 bases, with 6 bases left in between. The CDR3 loop spans 14 amino acids. Germline CDR1 and CDR2: ENHRY and SYGVKD. CDR3 sequence: CAISESVSGNTIYF. The CDR3 DNA sequence: TGTGCCATCAGTGAATCTGTCTCTGGAAACACCATATATTTT.

This clonotype was seen repeatedly, ten times or more. The chain carries TRBV2 and TRBJ1-5; no firm D call. Trimming stripped 6 bases from V and 0 bases from J, with 6 bases between. In germline, CDR1 is SNHLY, CDR2 FYNNEI. This CDR3 comprises 13 residues. For the CDR3, the DNA is TGTGCCAGCAGGAAGGATAGCAATCAGCCCCAGCATTTT. Protein: CASRKDSNQPQHF.

This clonotype was found once. The chain uses TRBV12-3 or TRBV12-4 and TRBJ1-3, with D hard to call. This CDR3 comprises 19 residues. V was pared by 6 bases and J by 1 base, with 25 bases between. The CDR3 DNA sequence: TGTGCCAGCAGACTAAAGCGAGGCGGTTTGTCTTTATCTGGAAACACCATATATTTT. Translation gives CASRLKRGGLSLSGNTIYF.

The chain combines TRBV7-9 with TRBJ2-7, with unresolved D. Looked up from germline, CDR1 is SEHNR and CDR2 is FQNEAQ (reference sequence). CDR3 size: 13 residues. Trimming cost V 2 bases and J 12 bases, with 17 bases left between them. CDR3 amino acids: CASSLRVWAELYF. DNA of the CDR3: TGTGCCAGCAGCTTACGAGTTTGGGCAGAACTGTACTTC.

This clonotype was seen many times. One end of the junction is discordant with germline, which a read error may explain. The chain joins TRBV7-9 to TRBJ1-1; D is ambiguous. Germline CDR1 is SEHNR and CDR2 is FQNEAQ (reference sequence). The CDR3 length is 14 residues. DNA of the CDR3: TGCGCCAGCAGCTTGGGGTCGGGGAACACTGAAGCTTTCTTT. This codes for CASSLGSGNTEAFF.